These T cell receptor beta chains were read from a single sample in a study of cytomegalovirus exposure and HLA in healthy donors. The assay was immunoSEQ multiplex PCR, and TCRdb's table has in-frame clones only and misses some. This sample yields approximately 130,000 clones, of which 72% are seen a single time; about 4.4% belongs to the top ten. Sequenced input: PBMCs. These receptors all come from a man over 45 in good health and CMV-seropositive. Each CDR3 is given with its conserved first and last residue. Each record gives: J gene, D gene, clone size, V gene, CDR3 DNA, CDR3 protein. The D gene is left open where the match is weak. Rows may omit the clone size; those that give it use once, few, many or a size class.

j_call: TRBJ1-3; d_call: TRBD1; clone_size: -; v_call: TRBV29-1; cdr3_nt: TGCAGCGTCTGGGACAGGGCCTCTGGAAACACCATATATTTT; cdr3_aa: CSVWDRASGNTIYF
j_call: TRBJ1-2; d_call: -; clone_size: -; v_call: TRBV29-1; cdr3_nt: TGCAGCGCTCAGGACAGCCCGCAGGATGGCTACACCTTC; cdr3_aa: CSAQDSPQDGYTF
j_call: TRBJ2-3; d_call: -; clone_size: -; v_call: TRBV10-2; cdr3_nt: TGCGCCAGCAGCCTACAGGGTCCAGATACGCAGTATTTT; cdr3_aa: CASSLQGPDTQYF
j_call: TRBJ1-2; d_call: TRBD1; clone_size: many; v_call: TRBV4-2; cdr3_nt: TGTGCCAGCAGCCAATCAGGACAGGGCGGTGGCTACACCTTC; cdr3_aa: CASSQSGQGGGYTF
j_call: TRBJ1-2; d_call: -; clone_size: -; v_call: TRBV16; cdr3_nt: TGTGCCAGCAGCCAAGGGCTGAGCAGGGCAGATGGCTACACCTTC; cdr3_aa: CASSQGLSRADGYTF
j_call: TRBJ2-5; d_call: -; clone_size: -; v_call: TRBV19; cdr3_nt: TGTGCCAGTAGTGTCCGGGGTCAAGAGACCCAGTACTTC; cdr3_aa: CASSVRGQETQYF
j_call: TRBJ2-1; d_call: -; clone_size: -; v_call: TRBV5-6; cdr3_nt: TGTGCCAGCAGCTGGGGGCCAGAAGGGAATGAGCAGTTCTTC; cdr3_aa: CASSWGPEGNEQFF
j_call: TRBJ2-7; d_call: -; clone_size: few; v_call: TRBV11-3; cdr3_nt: TGTGCCAGCAGCTTAGATCCAGGGTACGAGCAGTACTTC; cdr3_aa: CASSLDPGYEQYF
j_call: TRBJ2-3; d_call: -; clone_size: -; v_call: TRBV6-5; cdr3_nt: TGTGCCAGCAGTCCTTCAGGGGGCACAGATACGCAGTATTTT; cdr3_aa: CASSPSGGTDTQYF
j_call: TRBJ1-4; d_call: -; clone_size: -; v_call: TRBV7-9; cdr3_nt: TGTTCCAGCAGCCTCCAGGAGGGACCTAATGAAAAACTGTTTTTT; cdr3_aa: CSSSLQEGPNEKLFF
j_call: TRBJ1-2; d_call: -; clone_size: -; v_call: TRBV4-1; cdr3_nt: TGCGCCAGCAGCCAAGACAGGGGCTATGGCTACACCTTC; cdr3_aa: CASSQDRGYGYTF
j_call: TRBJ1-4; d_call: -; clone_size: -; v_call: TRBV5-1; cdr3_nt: TGCGCCAGCAGCCCTGGGGAGGGCTCACTTAATGAAAAACTGTTTTTT; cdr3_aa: CASSPGEGSLNEKLFF
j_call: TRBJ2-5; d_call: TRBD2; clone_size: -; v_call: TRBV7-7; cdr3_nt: TGTGCTAGCAGCTTGGGTAGCGGGGATAGTGAGACCCAGTACTTC; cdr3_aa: CASSLGSGDSETQYF
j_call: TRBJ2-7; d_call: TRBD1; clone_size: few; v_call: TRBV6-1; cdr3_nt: TGTGCCAGCAGTGAAGTTGGACAGGGGGACTTC; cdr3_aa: CASSEVGQGDF
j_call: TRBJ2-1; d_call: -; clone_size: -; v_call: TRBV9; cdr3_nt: TGTGCCAGCAGCGTAGATGCGGGACAGCTTTTGGTTAAGCAGTTCTTC; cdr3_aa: CASSVDAGQLLVKQFF
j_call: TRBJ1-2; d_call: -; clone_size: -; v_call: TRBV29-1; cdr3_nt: TGCAGCGCCAGCGATGTGAGGGTCTATGGCTACACCTTC; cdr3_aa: CSASDVRVYGYTF
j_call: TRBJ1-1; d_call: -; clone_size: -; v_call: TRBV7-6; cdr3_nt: TGTGCCAGCAGCCTCACCTCTTGGGGAGGGACTGAAGCTTTCTTT; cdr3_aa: CASSLTSWGGTEAFF
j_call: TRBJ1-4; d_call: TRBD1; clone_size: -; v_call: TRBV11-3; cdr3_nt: TGTGCCAGCAGCTCATACGGACAGGGGGCAGGTGATGAAAAACTGTTTTTT; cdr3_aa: CASSSYGQGAGDEKLFF